The clone carrying this T cell receptor (beta chain) turned up a few times. Its matching antigen is unknown. Deletions cut 5 bases from V and 1 base from J, with 11 bases between. This CDR3 is 14 amino acids long. This specimen comes from a study of HIV-infected patients and healthy controls. Regarding the study as a whole: Healthy controls shared more CDR3 sequences between individuals than HIV-infected patients did.

Reverse transcription used around 500 ng RNA and constant-region primers for alpha and beta. Alpha and beta chain libraries were made separately by chain-specific third strand synthesis with multiplexing indices. Ligation attached cDNA to a 5' RACE adapter that carried a random hexamer and SP2 site. MiXCR, applied by TCRdb to the 5' RACE reads, yields one record per CDR3 protein. The sample yields 18,000 or so distinct CDR3 sequences, roughly a tenth seen once. All unsorted peripheral T cells were captured because whole blood was used without fractionation. The RNA source was an approximately 2.4 ml peripheral blood draw.

The origin of this receptor is an adult in good health. Specimen: blood. The chain uses TRBV12-3 or TRBV12-4 and TRBJ1-1, with a tentative D call TRBD1 (5 bases). The DNA of the CDR3 is TGTGCCAGCAGTCGGGGACTGGAGAACACTGAAGCTTTCTTT. Residues: CASSRGLENTEAFF.